Listed below are T cell receptor beta chains from one sample, sequenced in a study of graft-versus-host responses after intestinal transplantation. The repertoire was sequenced with immunoSEQ multiplex PCR; TCRdb's copy has only in-frame clones and lacks some. Of roughly 13,000 clones in the sample, 84% were seen once. Here the sequenced sample was PBMCs, taken around 290 days after intestinal transplant. These receptors were obtained from a human patient who received an intestinal transplant, so some T cells may come from the graft donor. The CDR3 runs from the conserved cysteine through the conserved F or W. Each record gives: clone size, D gene, V gene, J gene, CDR3 protein, CDR3 DNA. The D gene is left open where the match is weak. Clone size appears in some rows only: once, few, many, or a class for an expanded clone.

abundance: once; d_gene: -; v_gene: TRBV15; j_gene: TRBJ2-1; CDR3aa: CATSDYLQGTSYNEQFF; CDR3nt: TGTGCCACCTCTGATTACCTACAGGGGACTTCCTACAATGAGCAGTTCTTC
abundance: -; d_gene: TRBD2; v_gene: TRBV28; j_gene: TRBJ2-7; CDR3aa: CASSFRTSGSSYEQYF; CDR3nt: TGTGCCAGCAGTTTCCGAACTAGCGGGAGCTCCTACGAGCAGTACTTC
abundance: -; d_gene: TRBD2; v_gene: TRBV5-4; j_gene: TRBJ2-4; CDR3aa: CASSLGTSGLAKNIQYF; CDR3nt: TGTGCCAGCAGCTTGGGGACTAGCGGGTTAGCCAAAAACATTCAGTACTTC
abundance: -; d_gene: -; v_gene: TRBV7-9; j_gene: TRBJ2-7; CDR3aa: CASSPGTPPYEQYF; CDR3nt: TGTGCCAGCAGCCCCGGGACTCCCCCCTACGAGCAGTACTTC
abundance: -; d_gene: TRBD2; v_gene: TRBV6-1; j_gene: TRBJ2-5; CDR3aa: CASSGLAGGQETQYF; CDR3nt: TGTGCCAGCAGTGGACTAGCGGGAGGGCAAGAGACCCAGTACTTC
abundance: -; d_gene: -; v_gene: TRBV6-4; j_gene: TRBJ1-1; CDR3aa: CAGEGGSQADWDAEAFF; CDR3nt: TGTGCCGGAGAGGGGGGTTCGCAGGCAGACTGGGACGCTGAAGCTTTCTTT
abundance: -; d_gene: TRBD2; v_gene: TRBV29-1; j_gene: TRBJ2-2; CDR3aa: CSVGTSARGELFF; CDR3nt: TGCAGCGTCGGGACTAGCGCGAGGGGGGAGCTGTTTTTT
abundance: -; d_gene: -; v_gene: TRBV4-2; j_gene: TRBJ2-7; CDR3aa: CASSQRTSEQYF; CDR3nt: TGTGCCAGCAGCCAACGGACATCCGAGCAGTACTTC
abundance: -; d_gene: TRBD1; v_gene: TRBV19; j_gene: TRBJ2-2; CDR3aa: CASRSDRGGDTGELFF; CDR3nt: TGTGCCAGCCGATCAGACAGGGGAGGCGACACCGGGGAGCTGTTTTTT
abundance: -; d_gene: TRBD1; v_gene: TRBV10-1; j_gene: TRBJ2-3; CDR3aa: CASSPRTGFTDTQYF; CDR3nt: TGCGCCAGCAGTCCCAGGACAGGCTTCACAGATACGCAGTATTTT
abundance: -; d_gene: -; v_gene: TRBV18; j_gene: TRBJ1-6; CDR3aa: CASSPQQGSPLHF; CDR3nt: TGTGCCAGCTCACCACAACAGGGTTCACCCCTCCACTTT
abundance: -; d_gene: TRBD1; v_gene: TRBV11-2; j_gene: TRBJ1-1; CDR3aa: CASRSNGQVNTEAFF; CDR3nt: TGTGCCAGCCGGTCGAATGGACAGGTGAACACTGAAGCTTTCTTT
abundance: -; d_gene: -; v_gene: TRBV4-1; j_gene: TRBJ2-7; CDR3aa: CASSQVTGAYEQYF; CDR3nt: TGCGCCAGCAGCCAAGTGACGGGGGCCTACGAGCAGTACTTC
abundance: -; d_gene: -; v_gene: TRBV10-2; j_gene: TRBJ2-7; CDR3aa: CASSGAGLTHEQYF; CDR3nt: TGCGCCAGCAGTGGGGCGGGCCTTACCCACGAGCAGTACTTC
abundance: -; d_gene: TRBD1; v_gene: TRBV27; j_gene: TRBJ2-5; CDR3aa: CASSPTGAKETQYF; CDR3nt: TGTGCCAGCAGCCCGACAGGGGCGAAAGAGACCCAGTACTTC
abundance: -; d_gene: -; v_gene: TRBV27; j_gene: TRBJ2-7; CDR3aa: CASAALGLPSSEQYF; CDR3nt: TGTGCCAGCGCGGCCTTGGGACTTCCTTCTTCCGAGCAGTACTTC
abundance: -; d_gene: -; v_gene: TRBV11-3; j_gene: TRBJ2-7; CDR3aa: CASSLDGGTASEQYF; CDR3nt: TGTGCCAGCAGCTTAGATGGTGGGACTGCGAGCGAGCAGTACTTC
abundance: -; d_gene: -; v_gene: TRBV28; j_gene: TRBJ1-1; CDR3aa: CASRGNTEAFF; CDR3nt: TGTGCCAGCAGGGGGAACACTGAAGCTTTCTTT
abundance: -; d_gene: -; v_gene: TRBV9; j_gene: TRBJ2-7; CDR3aa: CASSVDLAGTYEQYF; CDR3nt: TGTGCCAGCAGCGTAGATCTCGCGGGGACCTACGAGCAGTACTTC
abundance: -; d_gene: -; v_gene: TRBV7-8; j_gene: TRBJ2-7; CDR3aa: CASSPRGVSYEQYF; CDR3nt: TGTGCCAGCAGCCCGAGGGGCGTCTCCTACGAGCAGTACTTC
abundance: -; d_gene: TRBD2; v_gene: TRBV7-9; j_gene: TRBJ2-1; CDR3aa: CASSLGLAGVQEFF; CDR3nt: TGTGCCAGCAGCTTAGGACTAGCGGGGGTACAGGAGTTCTTC
abundance: -; d_gene: -; v_gene: TRBV4-3; j_gene: TRBJ1-1; CDR3aa: CASSGRVNTEAFF; CDR3nt: TGCGCCAGCAGCGGCAGGGTGAACACTGAAGCTTTCTTT
abundance: once; d_gene: TRBD2; v_gene: TRBV19; j_gene: TRBJ2-3; CDR3aa: CASSMFVGRVADTQYF; CDR3nt: TGTGCCAGTAGTATGTTTGTCGGGAGGGTCGCAGATACGCAGTATTTT
abundance: -; d_gene: TRBD2; v_gene: TRBV19; j_gene: TRBJ2-3; CDR3aa: CASSTAGGPSSTDTQYF; CDR3nt: TGTGCCAGTAGTACGGCGGGAGGGCCCTCTAGCACAGATACGCAGTATTTT
abundance: -; d_gene: -; v_gene: TRBV29-1; j_gene: TRBJ1-1; CDR3aa: CSSSWGGNTEAFF; CDR3nt: TGCAGCTCGTCTTGGGGGGGGAACACTGAAGCTTTCTTT
abundance: -; d_gene: TRBD2; v_gene: TRBV27; j_gene: TRBJ2-2; CDR3aa: CASSLRGGTSGTTNTGELFF; CDR3nt: TGTGCCAGCAGTTTAAGGGGTGGGACTAGCGGGACAACGAACACCGGGGAGCTGTTTTTT
abundance: -; d_gene: TRBD2; v_gene: TRBV28; j_gene: TRBJ2-7; CDR3aa: CASSTRGAGGFYEQYF; CDR3nt: TGTGCCAGCAGTACCCGCGGGGCGGGAGGGTTCTACGAGCAGTACTTC
abundance: few; d_gene: TRBD1; v_gene: TRBV27; j_gene: TRBJ1-5; CDR3aa: CASSLGTDGQPQHF; CDR3nt: TGTGCCAGCAGTTTGGGGACAGATGGACAGCCCCAGCATTTT
abundance: -; d_gene: -; v_gene: TRBV2; j_gene: TRBJ2-7; CDR3aa: CAVHRDIPYEQYF; CDR3nt: TGTGCCGTACACCGGGACATTCCCTACGAGCAGTACTTC
abundance: few; d_gene: -; v_gene: TRBV30; j_gene: TRBJ1-3; CDR3aa: CAWSVHSGNTIYF; CDR3nt: TGTGCCTGGAGTGTCCACTCTGGAAACACCATATATTTT
abundance: once; d_gene: TRBD2; v_gene: TRBV30; j_gene: TRBJ2-7; CDR3aa: CAWSFTSGGYEQYF; CDR3nt: TGTGCCTGGAGTTTTACTAGCGGAGGTTACGAGCAGTACTTC
abundance: -; d_gene: -; v_gene: TRBV4-3; j_gene: TRBJ1-4; CDR3aa: CASSQDSRGHEKLFF; CDR3nt: TGCGCCAGCAGCCAAGATTCACGGGGGCATGAAAAACTGTTTTTT
abundance: -; d_gene: -; v_gene: TRBV28; j_gene: TRBJ1-6; CDR3aa: CASSAGFSPLHF; CDR3nt: TGTGCCAGCAGTGCGGGGTTCTCACCCCTCCACTTT
abundance: -; d_gene: TRBD1; v_gene: TRBV7-7; j_gene: TRBJ2-1; CDR3aa: CASSLGGQGIYEQFF; CDR3nt: TGTGCCAGCAGCTTAGGGGGACAGGGTATCTATGAGCAGTTCTTC
abundance: -; d_gene: -; v_gene: TRBV5-1; j_gene: TRBJ1-2; CDR3aa: CASSFTGGANYGYTF; CDR3nt: TGCGCCAGCAGCTTTACGGGGGGAGCTAACTATGGCTACACCTTC
abundance: -; d_gene: TRBD2; v_gene: TRBV4-3; j_gene: TRBJ2-7; CDR3aa: CASSQEAGGPSEQYF; CDR3nt: TGCGCCAGCAGCCAAGAAGCGGGAGGGCCGAGCGAGCAGTACTTC
abundance: once; d_gene: TRBD2; v_gene: TRBV7-2; j_gene: TRBJ2-3; CDR3aa: CASSLAGGSRISSTDTQYF; CDR3nt: TGTGCCAGCAGCTTAGCGGGCGGGAGTAGGATTTCTAGCACAGATACGCAGTATTTT
abundance: -; d_gene: TRBD1; v_gene: TRBV29-1; j_gene: TRBJ1-4; CDR3aa: CSVLGTGYEKLFF; CDR3nt: TGCAGCGTTCTTGGGACAGGGTACGAAAAACTGTTTTTT
abundance: -; d_gene: TRBD2; v_gene: TRBV28; j_gene: TRBJ2-7; CDR3aa: CASSRRTSGVGEQYF; CDR3nt: TGTGCCAGCAGCCGTCGGACTAGCGGGGTTGGCGAGCAGTACTTC
abundance: -; d_gene: -; v_gene: TRBV11-2; j_gene: TRBJ2-1; CDR3aa: CASSLRRSEQFF; CDR3nt: TGTGCCAGCAGCTTAAGGCGGAGTGAGCAGTTCTTC
abundance: -; d_gene: -; v_gene: TRBV28; j_gene: TRBJ2-7; CDR3aa: CASRMGYEQYF; CDR3nt: TGTGCCAGCAGAATGGGGTACGAGCAGTACTTC
abundance: -; d_gene: -; v_gene: TRBV27; j_gene: TRBJ2-5; CDR3aa: CASRRLGFQETQYF; CDR3nt: TGTGCCAGCAGGCGACTGGGCTTCCAAGAGACCCAGTACTTC
abundance: -; d_gene: TRBD2; v_gene: TRBV9; j_gene: TRBJ2-7; CDR3aa: CASSPRLAGSYEQYF; CDR3nt: TGTGCCAGCAGTCCCCGACTAGCGGGTTCCTACGAGCAGTACTTC
abundance: -; d_gene: -; v_gene: TRBV5-1; j_gene: TRBJ1-2; CDR3aa: CASSFDNYGYTF; CDR3nt: TGCGCCAGCAGCTTTGATAACTATGGCTACACCTTC
abundance: -; d_gene: TRBD1; v_gene: TRBV6-5; j_gene: TRBJ1-1; CDR3aa: CASSYSGQGNTEAFF; CDR3nt: TGTGCCAGCAGTTACTCGGGACAGGGGAACACTGAAGCTTTCTTT